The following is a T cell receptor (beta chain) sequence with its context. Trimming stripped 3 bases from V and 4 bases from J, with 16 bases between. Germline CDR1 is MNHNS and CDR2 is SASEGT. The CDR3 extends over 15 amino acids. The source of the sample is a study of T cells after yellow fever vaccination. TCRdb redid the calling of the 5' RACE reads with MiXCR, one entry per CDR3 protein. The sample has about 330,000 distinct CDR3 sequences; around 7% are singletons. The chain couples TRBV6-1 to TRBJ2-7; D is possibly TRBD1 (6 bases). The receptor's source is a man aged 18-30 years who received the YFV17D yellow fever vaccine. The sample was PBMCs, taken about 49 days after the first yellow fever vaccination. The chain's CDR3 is CASSETGHQGYEQYV. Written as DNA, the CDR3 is TGTGCCAGCAGTGAGACAGGACACCAGGGATACGAGCAGTACGTC.